The 16 T cell receptor beta chains reported below all come from one sample, sequenced in a study of CD8 T cells in Susac syndrome. Random hexamers were used to reverse transcribe an amount of about 0.45 to 1 ug RNA. TCRdb used MiXCR to reprocess the immunoSEQ multiplex PCR reads, holding one entry per CDR3 protein. The table shows about 110,000 distinct CDR3 sequences, with 95% to 98% occurring only once. Sequencing was done on a sample of CD4+ T cells from PBMCs. The origin of the receptors is a human donor in good health.

This chain links TRBV20-1 with TRBJ2-5; 11 bases agree with TRBD2. The ends lost 6 bases at V and 5 bases at J; junction bases unmatched: 8. The V gene's germline CDR1 is DFQATT and CDR2 SNEGSKA (reference sequence). The CDR3 loop spans 14 amino acids. For the CDR3, the DNA is TGCAGTGCCCCGACTAGCGGGACCCAGGAGACCCAGTACTTC. Encoded protein: CSAPTSGTQETQYF.

V gene TRBV7-2 combines with J gene TRBJ2-5; D is unclear. Deletions cut 6 bases from V and 1 base from J, with 12 bases between. The V gene's germline CDR1 is SGHTA and CDR2 FQGNSA. The length of the CDR3 is 14 residues. The CDR3 DNA reads TGTGCCAGCAGTTGGTCCGGTGGCCAAGAGACCCAGTACTTC. It codes for CASSWSGGQETQYF.

The chain recombines TRBV29-1 with TRBJ2-5, with D maybe TRBD1 (6 bases). Germline values: CDR1 SQVTM, CDR2 ANQGSEA. The CDR3 has 12 residues. Deletions cut 8 bases from V and 0 bases from J, with 10 bases between. The CDR3 DNA reads TGCAGCTGGGACACGGACCAAGAGACCCAGTACTTC. Its translation: CSWDTDQETQYF.

This chain joins TRBV3-1 and TRBJ2-7; D tentatively reads TRBD1 or TRBD2 (5 bases each). Trimming left V 4 bases short and J 6 bases short, with 16 bases between. Germline V gene lookup returns CDR1 LGHDT and CDR2 YNNKEL (reference sequence). The CDR3 loop spans 14 amino acids. The CDR3 region has the DNA TGTGCCAGCAGCCCCACAATCAGGGAGAGCGAGCAGTACTTC. Encoded protein: CASSPTIRESEQYF.

The chain joins TRBV12-3 or TRBV12-4 to TRBJ1-6; unclear D gene. The CDR3 runs 12 residues. The germline V and J ends were trimmed by 3 bases and 7 bases, with 4 bases remaining between them. The CDR3 region is CASSFGNSPLHF. CDR3 DNA sequence: TGTGCCAGCAGTTTTGGAAATTCACCCCTCCACTTT.

This clonotype was found once. CDR3 residues: CASSATSGGVNEQFF. In DNA form, the CDR3 reads TGTGCCAGCAGCGCGACTAGCGGGGGAGTGAATGAGCAGTTCTTC. The chain has TRBV9 and TRBJ2-1; TRBD2 matches at 12 bases. The CDR3 has 15 residues. Trimming cost V 3 bases and J 7 bases; bases outside gene matches: 5. Germline CDR1 is SGDLS and CDR2 is YYNGEE.

The CDR3 is CSVAITSSGNTIYF. The CDR3 bases are TGCAGCGTTGCTATTACAAGCTCTGGAAACACCATATATTTT. The chain links TRBV29-1 to TRBJ1-3; D gene uncertain. The CDR3 loop spans 14 amino acids. The germline V gene has CDR1 SQVTM and CDR2 ANQGSEA. Between the trimmed V and J ends, which lost 4 bases and 0 bases, there was a span of 10 bases.

The rearrangement links TRBV7-8 to TRBJ1-2; D remains unclear. V dropped 6 bases and J dropped 8 bases, with 16 bases sitting between them. Germline V CDR1 and CDR2: SGHVS, FQNEAQ. The CDR3 spans 13 residues. The CDR3 sequence is CASRRRAMEGYTF. For the CDR3, the DNA is TGTGCCAGCAGACGCCGGGCCATGGAGGGCTACACCTTC.

The chain combines TRBV7-8 with TRBJ2-7; 7 positions match TRBD1. Unmatched junction bases numbered 5, after V lost 5 bases and J lost 4 bases. This CDR3 spans 13 amino acids. CDR1 is SGHVS and CDR2 is FQNEAQ in the germline V gene. CDR3: CASSPDRSYEQYF. The CDR3 DNA reads TGTGCCAGCAGCCCGGACAGGTCTTACGAGCAGTACTTC.

The chain has TRBV12-3 or TRBV12-4 and TRBJ2-1; 14 bases match TRBD2. V gave up 3 bases and J gave up 10 bases; unmatched junction bases: 5. This CDR3 has 15 residues. For the CDR3, the DNA is TGTGCCAGCAGTTTCGGACTAGCGGGAGGCCGCGAGCAGTTCTTC. It specifies CASSFGLAGGREQFF.

The chain employs TRBV15 and TRBJ1-4; D is possibly TRBD1 (6 bases). This CDR3 is built from 17 residues. V lost 7 bases, J lost 0 bases, and 18 bases lay in between. In germline, CDR1 is LNHNV, CDR2 YYDKDF (reference sequence). CDR3 DNA sequence: TGTGCCACCACCCAGAGAAACAGGGCTGCAACTAATGAAAAACTGTTTTTT. The encoded protein is CATTQRNRAATNEKLFF.

V is TRBV29-1 and J is TRBJ1-3, with a possible D match to TRBD1 (5 bases). Per the germline V gene, CDR1 is SQVTM and CDR2 is ANQGSEA. The CDR3 extends over 14 amino acids. The V end was cut by 2 bases, the J end by 4 bases, with 12 bases between. CDR3 DNA: TGCAGCGTTGAATCCGGGGCGAGGGGAAACACCATATATTTT. This translates into CSVESGARGNTIYF.

The chain couples TRBV3-1 to TRBJ2-5, with 8 bases that match TRBD2. The CDR3 runs to 14 residues. V trimming: 4 bases; J trimming: 13 bases; junction bases outside the gene matches: 14. The V gene's germline CDR1 is LGHDT and CDR2 YNNKEL (reference sequence). Written as DNA, the CDR3 is TGTGCCAGCAGCCCTCCCGTAGAGCTAGCGGGCCTGTACTTC. It codes for CASSPPVELAGLYF.

The genes are TRBV7-9 and TRBJ1-3; D is ambiguous. The CDR3 has 15 amino acids. The germline V and J ends were trimmed by 5 bases and 0 bases, with 11 bases remaining between them. The germline gives CDR1 SEHNR, CDR2 FQNEAQ (reference sequence). DNA of the CDR3: TGTGCCAGCAGCATGGACGGTAGCTCTGGAAACACCATATATTTT. It yields the protein CASSMDGSSGNTIYF.

The chain employs TRBV7-2 and TRBJ2-5; D ambiguous. From germline, CDR1 is SGHTA and CDR2 FQGNSA. The V and J ends lost 1 base and 4 bases respectively, with 13 bases between them. The CDR3 covers 15 residues. The CDR3 bases are TGTGCCAGCAGCTTAGGCTGGAGCGTTGCAGAGACCCAGTACTTC. Protein product: CASSLGWSVAETQYF.

The chain is built from TRBV28 and TRBJ2-3, with D possibly matching TRBD2 (6 bases). Trimming shortened V by 7 bases and J by 2 bases, and 13 bases separated the two germline ends. Germline V lookup: CDR1 MDHEN, CDR2 SYDVKM. This CDR3 has 14 amino acids. The CDR3 DNA follows: TGTGCCAGCATCAACCGCGGGATCACAGATACGCAGTATTTT. Translation gives CASINRGITDTQYF.